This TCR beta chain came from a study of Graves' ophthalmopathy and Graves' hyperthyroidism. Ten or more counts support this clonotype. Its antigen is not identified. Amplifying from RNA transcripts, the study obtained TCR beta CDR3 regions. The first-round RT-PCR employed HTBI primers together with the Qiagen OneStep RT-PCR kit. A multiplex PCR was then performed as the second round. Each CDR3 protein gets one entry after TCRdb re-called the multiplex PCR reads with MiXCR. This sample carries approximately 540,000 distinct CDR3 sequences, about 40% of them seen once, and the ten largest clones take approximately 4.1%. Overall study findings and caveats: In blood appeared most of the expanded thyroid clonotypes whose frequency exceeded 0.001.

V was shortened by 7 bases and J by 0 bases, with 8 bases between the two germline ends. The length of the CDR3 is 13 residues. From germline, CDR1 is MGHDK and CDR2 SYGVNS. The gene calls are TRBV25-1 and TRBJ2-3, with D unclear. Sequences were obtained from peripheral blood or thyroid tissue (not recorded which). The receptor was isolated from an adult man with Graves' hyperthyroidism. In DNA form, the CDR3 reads TGTGCCAGCATTCGGATTAGCACAGATACGCAGTATTTT. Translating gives CASIRISTDTQYF.